This T cell receptor (beta chain) appears in the sequencing data of a study of cytomegalovirus exposure and HLA in healthy donors. A multiplex PCR was run with 60 Vbeta primers and 13 Jbeta primers. Only in-frame clones appear in the TCRdb table, and some are missing; sequencing was by immunoSEQ multiplex PCR. The sample yields 85,000 to 130,000 clones, roughly four fifths seen once. The CDR3 extends over 13 amino acids. The V segment lost 6 bases and the J segment 7 bases; nucleotides outside the gene matches: 3. Germline V lookup: CDR1 MGHDK, CDR2 SYGVNS. The gene calls are TRBV25-1 and TRBJ1-4; 9 bases agree with TRBD1. Specimen: PBMCs. The source is a male donor in good health and CMV-seropositive. CDR3 nucleotides: TGTGCCAGCAGACAGGGGGCCCGTGAAAAACTGTTTTTT. It is translated as CASRQGAREKLFF.